The 25 T cell receptor beta chains in this list originate from one sample, sequenced in a study of blood T cell repertoires in COVID-19. Libraries were prepared by immunoSEQ multiplex PCR; TCRdb keeps only in-frame clonotypes and omits some of them. The sample has about 300,000 clones, roughly 88% seen once; the top ten hold under 8%. Sequenced input: peripheral blood. Receptors were obtained from a woman under 40 who had recovered from COVID-19.

This clone has more than one count but fewer than ten. The chain is built from TRBV1 and TRBJ2-6; TRBD2, as called in the table, went unchecked against the DNA. TRBV1 is termed a pseudogene. The CDR3 is made up of 22 amino acids. CDR3 region: CTSSLGESVTELVFSGANVLTF. The CDR3 DNA reads as TGCACCAGCAGCCTGGGAGAGTCGGTAACAGAGCTCGTATTCTCTGGGGCCAACGTCCTGACTTTC.

The V and J genes are TRBV5-1 and TRBJ1-2, with 10 nucleotides matching TRBD1. Germline assignment: CDR1 SGHRS and CDR2 YFSETQ. The CDR3 has 14 amino acids. The V and J ends lost 4 bases and 4 bases, in that order; junction bases with no gene match: 4. The CDR3, as DNA: TGCGCCAGCAGCCCGGGACAGGGGATCTATGGCTACACCTTC. Translating it yields CASSPGQGIYGYTF.

V usage is TRBV7-9 and J usage is TRBJ2-1, with D tentatively TRBD2 (5 bases). CDR1 is SEHNR and CDR2 is FQNEAQ in the germline V gene (reference sequence). The CDR3 is 11 amino acids. V shed 6 bases and J shed 10 bases, with 10 bases lying between them. The CDR3 nucleotides are TGTGCCAGCAGATCGGGGAACGAGCAGTTCTTC. Amino acid sequence: CASRSGNEQFF.

V usage is TRBV29-1 and J usage is TRBJ2-5; D gene uncertain. The germline V and J ends were trimmed by 7 bases and 2 bases, with 14 bases remaining between them. This CDR3 has 13 residues. Germline assignment: CDR1 SQVTM and CDR2 ANQGSEA. This CDR3 is CSAQPIAQETQYF. The CDR3 DNA reads as TGCAGCGCCCAACCCATAGCACAAGAGACCCAGTACTTC.

The chain employs TRBV4-3 and TRBJ1-6; D possibly corresponds to TRBD1 (5 bases). V lost 4 bases to trimming and J lost 3 bases, with 16 bases between them. Germline V CDR1 and CDR2: LGHNA, YSLEER. CDR3 length: 17 amino acids. This CDR3 is CASSRIGRDSYNSPLHF. The CDR3 bases are TGCGCCAGCAGCCGCATAGGTCGAGACAGCTATAATTCACCCCTCCACTTT.

The CDR3 DNA reads as TGTGCCAGCAGCACAGGACAGGGAGCATCCTACGAGCAGTACTTC. Residues: CASSTGQGASYEQYF. The V call is TRBV5-5, the J call TRBJ2-7; 8 bases are a match to TRBD1. V shed 4 bases and J 1 base; nucleotides not matched to a gene: 7. Germline CDR1 reads SGHKS; CDR2 reads YYEKEE (reference sequence). The CDR3 has 15 residues.

This chain links TRBV19 with TRBJ2-3; D is unclear. The germline V and J ends were trimmed by 5 bases and 4 bases, with 10 bases remaining between them. The V gene's germline CDR1 is LNHDA and CDR2 SQIVND (reference sequence). There are 13 residues in the CDR3. The CDR3, as DNA: TGTGCCAGTAGTGCCCTGACATCAGATACGCAGTATTTT. Its protein is CASSALTSDTQYF.

CDR3 protein: CAISEPGGGYTF. Here the CDR3 DNA reads TGTGCCATCAGTGAGCCAGGAGGAGGCTACACCTTC. The rearrangement joins TRBV10-3 to TRBJ1-2; the D is unclear. With 2 bases removed from V and 8 bases from J, the gap between germline ends came to 9 bases. Germline assignment: CDR1 ENHRY and CDR2 SYGVKD. The length of the CDR3 is 12 residues.

The chain recombines TRBV29-1 with TRBJ1-2; 8 bases align to TRBD1. This CDR3 region has 13 residues. With 7 bases clipped from V and 3 bases from J, the junction kept 7 bases outside the gene matches. CDR1 SQVTM and CDR2 ANQGSEA come from the germline V gene. Written as DNA, the CDR3 is TGCAGCGCAGCGGACAGGGCGGACTATGGCTACACCTTC. This encodes CSAADRADYGYTF.

This clone is a singleton in its sample. V gene TRBV19 combines with J gene TRBJ2-3; D uncertain. The germline V gene has CDR1 LNHDA and CDR2 SQIVND (reference sequence). This CDR3 has 12 residues. The V end was cut by 4 bases, the J end by 6 bases, with 8 bases between. CDR3 sequence reads: CASSTLEDTQYF. Here the CDR3 DNA reads TGTGCCAGTAGTACATTAGAGGATACGCAGTATTTT.

The chain employs TRBV6-2 or TRBV6-3 and TRBJ2-3, with D perhaps matching TRBD2 (6 bases). The V and J ends lost 3 bases and 4 bases respectively, with 11 bases between them. This CDR3 is built from 14 residues. Germline CDR1 and CDR2: MNHEY and SVGEGT. The CDR3 protein is CASSYGGSSDTQYF. The CDR3 DNA reads as TGTGCCAGCAGTTATGGAGGGAGTTCAGATACGCAGTATTTT.

The chain couples TRBV6-2 or TRBV6-3 to TRBJ2-7, with 8 bases aligning to TRBD1. This CDR3 is built from 16 residues. V lost 7 bases, J lost 3 bases, and 14 bases stayed unmatched. From germline, CDR1 is MNHEY and CDR2 SVGEGT. The CDR3 DNA is TGTGCCAGCACCCCAGGGGGCTTAAGGGGTCTCTACGAGCAGTACTTC. Translated, it gives CASTPGGLRGLYEQYF.

This chain joins TRBV9 and TRBJ2-7, with TRBD2 matching 8 bases. Germline lookup yields CDR1 SGDLS and CDR2 YYNGEE. There are 14 residues in the CDR3. Trimming at V came to 0 bases and at J to 5 bases, leaving 4 bases not matched to a gene. In nucleotides, the CDR3 is TGTGCCAGCAGCGTAGATGTAGCGGGGAACGAGCAGTACTTC. Residues: CASSVDVAGNEQYF.

J is TRBJ2-1 and V is TRBV2; D ambiguous. Trimming removed 0 bases at V and 0 bases at J, with 12 bases between. Germline CDR1 SNHLY, CDR2 FYNNEI. The CDR3 consists of 17 residues. In DNA form, the CDR3 reads TGTGCCAGCAGTGAAGCAATGGTGCGGAGCTCCTACAATGAGCAGTTCTTC. Translated: CASSEAMVRSSYNEQFF.

J is TRBJ2-3 and V is TRBV6-5; D not certain. V lost 1 base, J lost 1 base, and 6 bases lay in between. Per the germline V gene, CDR1 is MNHEY and CDR2 is SVGAGI. The CDR3 contains 14 residues. As DNA, the CDR3 is TGTGCCAGCAGTTACTATCCCGGCACAGATACGCAGTATTTT. This gives the protein CASSYYPGTDTQYF.

The chain carries TRBV15 and TRBJ2-7; TRBD2 agrees at 7 bases. From germline, CDR1 is LNHNV and CDR2 YYDKDF (reference sequence). CDR3 length: 11 amino acids. J lost 3 bases, V lost 8 bases, and 1 base had no gene match. CDR3 region: CATGDYYEQYF. The DNA for the CDR3 is TGTGCCACCGGGGACTACTACGAGCAGTACTTC.

The V and J genes are TRBV27 and TRBJ2-7; 12 nucleotides align to TRBD2. The CDR3 totals 16 residues. Looked up from germline, CDR1 is MNHEY and CDR2 is SMNVEV (reference sequence). Trimming removed 4 bases from V and 0 bases from J; junction bases left unmatched: 4. CDR3 sequence reads: CASSSMTSGGSYEQYF. For the CDR3, the DNA is TGTGCCAGCAGTTCCATGACTAGCGGGGGCTCCTACGAGCAGTACTTC.

J is TRBJ2-5 and V is TRBV29-1, with D possibly TRBD1 on 6 matching bases. The V end lost 3 bases, the J end lost 5 bases, and 16 bases lay between the germline ends. CDR1 SQVTM and CDR2 ANQGSEA come from the germline V gene. The CDR3 has 14 amino acids. The CDR3 DNA reads as TGCAGCGTTGATCGTCAGGGGATAGGGGAGACCCAGTACTTC. Translating it yields CSVDRQGIGETQYF.

The J gene is TRBJ2-3, the V gene TRBV7-8; 12 bases line up with TRBD2. Trimming removed 1 base from V and 6 bases from J; junction bases left unmatched: 8. This CDR3 spans 17 amino acids. Germline lookup yields CDR1 SGHVS and CDR2 FQNEAQ. CDR3 sequence (DNA): TGTGCCAGCAGCTTAGTAGCTAGCGGGGGGGCCACGGATACGCAGTATTTT. This encodes CASSLVASGGATDTQYF.

This clone has more than one count but fewer than ten. The chain combines TRBV3-1 (or the pseudogene TRBV3-2) with TRBJ1-5; unclear D gene. This CDR3 comprises 16 residues. Germline V lookup: CDR1 LGHDT, CDR2 YNNKEL (reference sequence). V shed 3 bases and J shed 0 bases, with 12 bases lying between them. In nucleotides, the CDR3 is TGTGCCAGCAGCCAGGATACCGGGGATAGCAATCAGCCCCAGCATTTT. Translating it yields CASSQDTGDSNQPQHF.

The chain employs TRBV7-9 and TRBJ1-1; the D gene is possibly TRBD1 (5 bases). The V end lost 5 bases, the J end lost 5 bases, and 15 bases lay between the germline ends. CDR1 SEHNR and CDR2 FQNEAQ come from the germline V gene (reference sequence). The CDR3 is 14 residues long. CDR3 protein: CASSPTRRGTEAFF. The DNA for the CDR3 is TGTGCCAGCAGCCCAACCCGGCGGGGGACTGAAGCTTTCTTT. The variable domain in full, completed from reference TRBV7-9 and TRBJ1-1, reads DTGVSQNPRHKITKRGQNVTFRCDPISEHNRLYWYRQTLGQGPEFLTYFQNEAQLEKSRLLSDRFSAERPKGSFSTLEIQRTEQGDSAMYLCASSPTRRGTEAFFGQGTRLTVV.

The rearrangement uses TRBV9 and TRBJ1-3; D is possibly TRBD1 (5 bases). This CDR3 contains 14 residues. Deletions cut 0 bases from V and 4 bases from J, with 8 bases between. CDR1 is SGDLS and CDR2 is YYNGEE in the germline V gene. CDR3 region: CASSVGGYGNTIYF. CDR3 sequence (DNA): TGTGCCAGCAGCGTAGGGGGCTACGGAAACACCATATATTTT.

V gene TRBV28 combines with J gene TRBJ1-4; D gene unclear. The CDR3 has 16 residues. Germline assignment: CDR1 MDHEN and CDR2 SYDVKM. V shed 4 bases and J shed 0 bases, with 12 bases lying between them. The CDR3, as DNA: TGTGCCAGCAGTTCCCCCGCAGACTCAACTAATGAAAAACTGTTTTTT. Residues: CASSSPADSTNEKLFF.

The J gene is TRBJ2-3, the V gene TRBV6-2 or TRBV6-3; perhaps TRBD2 as D (6 bases). CDR1 and CDR2 from the germline V gene are MNHEY and SVGEGT. V was trimmed by 2 bases and J by 4 bases, leaving 13 bases between them. CDR3 length: 15 amino acids. Written as DNA, the CDR3 is TGTGCCAGCAGTTACACGCGGGGCGACTCAGATACGCAGTATTTT. Amino acid sequence: CASSYTRGDSDTQYF.

V is TRBV7-3 and J is TRBJ2-1, with 8 nucleotides matching TRBD2. The CDR3 is 15 residues long. Germline lookup yields CDR1 SGHTA and CDR2 FQGTGA. V shed 5 bases, J shed 4 bases, and the junction held 7 bases outside the gene matches. The CDR3 coding sequence is TGTGCCAGCAGCGCCGCGGGGGGACCGTACAATGAGCAGTTCTTC. Its translation: CASSAAGGPYNEQFF.